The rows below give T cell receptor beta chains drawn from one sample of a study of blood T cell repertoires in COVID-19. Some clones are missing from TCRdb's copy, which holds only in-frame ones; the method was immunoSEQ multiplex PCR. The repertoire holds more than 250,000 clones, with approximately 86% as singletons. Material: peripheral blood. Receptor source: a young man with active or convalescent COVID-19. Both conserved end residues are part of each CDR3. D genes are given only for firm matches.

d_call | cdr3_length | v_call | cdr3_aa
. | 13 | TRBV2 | CASRGGLLGEQYF
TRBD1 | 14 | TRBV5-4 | CASSLQGVGNTIYF
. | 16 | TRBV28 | CASSSFSTISGNTIYF
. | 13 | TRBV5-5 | CASSRTTGSEAFF
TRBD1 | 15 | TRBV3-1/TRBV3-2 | CASSQLGQGNGELFF
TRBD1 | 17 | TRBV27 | CASRDGTGVRSTGGYTF
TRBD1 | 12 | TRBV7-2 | CASSSQGGPQHF
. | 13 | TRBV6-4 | CASSLGEGYGYTF
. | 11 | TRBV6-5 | CASSYRTEAFF
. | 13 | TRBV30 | CAWTGGAQDTIYF
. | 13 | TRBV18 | CASSLVGANVLTF
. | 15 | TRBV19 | CASKSSSRTNYGYTF
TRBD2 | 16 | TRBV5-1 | CASSLNLAGGTDTQYF
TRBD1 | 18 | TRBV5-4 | CASSRPGQGLSGANVLTF
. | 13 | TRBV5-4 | CASSPKLGTFAFF
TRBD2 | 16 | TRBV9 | CASSVGRSGASYEQYF
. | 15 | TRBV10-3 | CAISESTTGSNEQFF